This T cell receptor (beta chain) comes out of a study of blood T cell repertoires in COVID-19. On the study more broadly: Nucleic acid was either cDNA or gDNA, and it came from T cells, B-cell-depleted T cells, or PBMCs.

The CDR3 loop spans 17 amino acids. Germline V CDR1 and CDR2: SNHLY, FYNNEI. Unmatched junction bases numbered 8, after V lost 3 bases and J lost 0 bases. How the authors handled the data: Amplified reference gene primers provided the basis for estimating nucleated cell counts. The method was immunoSEQ multiplex PCR; TCRdb's version includes in-frame clones alone and lacks a portion of them. V, J and clone size were drawn from that table, and D and trimming were deduced from the DNA. The table shows approximately 200,000 clones, with about nine tenths occurring only once. This chain connects TRBV2 to TRBJ1-5; 7 bases align to TRBD1. The sequencing input was peripheral blood. The origin of this receptor is a woman aged 60-70 years with acute or convalescent COVID-19. The CDR3 loop reads CASSELNRGYSNQPQHF. CDR3 coding DNA: TGTGCCAGCAGTGAGTTAAACAGGGGATATAGCAATCAGCCCCAGCATTTT.